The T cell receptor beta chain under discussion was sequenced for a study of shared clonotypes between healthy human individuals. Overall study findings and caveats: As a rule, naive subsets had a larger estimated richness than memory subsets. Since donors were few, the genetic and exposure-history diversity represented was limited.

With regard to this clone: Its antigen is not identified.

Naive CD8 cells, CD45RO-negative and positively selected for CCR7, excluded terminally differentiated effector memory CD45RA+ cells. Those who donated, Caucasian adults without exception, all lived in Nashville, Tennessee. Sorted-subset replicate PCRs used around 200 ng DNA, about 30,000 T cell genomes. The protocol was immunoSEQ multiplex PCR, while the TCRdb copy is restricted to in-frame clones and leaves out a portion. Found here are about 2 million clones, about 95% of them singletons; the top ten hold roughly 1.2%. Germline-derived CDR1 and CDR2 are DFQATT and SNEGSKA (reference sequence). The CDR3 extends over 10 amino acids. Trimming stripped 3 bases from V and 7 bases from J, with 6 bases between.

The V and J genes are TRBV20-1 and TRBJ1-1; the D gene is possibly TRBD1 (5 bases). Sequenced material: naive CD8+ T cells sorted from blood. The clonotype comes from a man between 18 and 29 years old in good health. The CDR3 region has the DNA TGCAGTGCTAGTGACAGTGAAGCTTTCTTT. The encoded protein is CSASDSEAFF.